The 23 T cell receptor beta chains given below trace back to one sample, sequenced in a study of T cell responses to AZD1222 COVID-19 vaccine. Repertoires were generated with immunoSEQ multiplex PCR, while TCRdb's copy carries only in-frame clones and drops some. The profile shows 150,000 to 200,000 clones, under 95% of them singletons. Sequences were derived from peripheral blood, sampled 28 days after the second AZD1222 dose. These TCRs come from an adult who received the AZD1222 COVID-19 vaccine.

DNA of the CDR3: TGCGCCAGCAGCTTCCGGGTTGGGGGCTACACCTTC. Residues: CASSFRVGGYTF. The chain has TRBV5-1 and TRBJ1-2; no reliable D call. Germline V gene lookup returns CDR1 SGHRS and CDR2 YFSETQ. The V and J ends lost 2 bases and 8 bases respectively, with 10 bases between them. The CDR3 spans 12 residues. The full variable domain, rest sourced from reference TRBV5-1 and TRBJ1-2, is KAGVTQTPRYLIKTRGQQVTLSCSPISGHRSVSWYQQTPGQGLQFLFEYFSETQRNKGNFPGRFSGRQFSNSRSEMNVSTLELGDSALYLCASSFRVGGYTFGSGTRLTVV.

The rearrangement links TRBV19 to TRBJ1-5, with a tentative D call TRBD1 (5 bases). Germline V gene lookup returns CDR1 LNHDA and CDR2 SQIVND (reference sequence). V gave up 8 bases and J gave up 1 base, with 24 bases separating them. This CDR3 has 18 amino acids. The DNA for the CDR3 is TGTGCCAGTTTGGGGGGGGAGGGATATACGGGCAGCAATCAGCCCCAGCATTTT. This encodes CASLGGEGYTGSNQPQHF. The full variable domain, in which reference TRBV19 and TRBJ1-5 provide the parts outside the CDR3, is DGGITQSPKYLFRKEGQNVTLSCEQNLNHDAMYWYRQDPGQGLRLIYYSQIVNDFQKGDIAEGYSVSREKKESFPLTVTSAQKNPTAFYLCASLGGEGYTGSNQPQHFGDGTRLSIL.

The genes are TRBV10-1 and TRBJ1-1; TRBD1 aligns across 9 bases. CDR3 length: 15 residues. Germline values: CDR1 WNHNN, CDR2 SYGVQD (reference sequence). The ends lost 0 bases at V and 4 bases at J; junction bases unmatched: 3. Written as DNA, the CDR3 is TGCGCCAGCAGTGAGTCGGGACAGGGTAGCACTGAAGCTTTCTTT. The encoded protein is CASSESGQGSTEAFF.

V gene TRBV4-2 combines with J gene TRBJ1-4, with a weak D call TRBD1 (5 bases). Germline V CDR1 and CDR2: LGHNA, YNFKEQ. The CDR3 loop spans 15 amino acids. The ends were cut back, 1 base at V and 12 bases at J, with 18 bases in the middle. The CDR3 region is CASSQVAEGHLQLFF. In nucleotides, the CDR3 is TGTGCCAGCAGCCAAGTTGCGGAAGGACACCTCCAACTGTTTTTT.

CDR3 sequence (DNA): TGTGCCAGCAGCGACGGACAGGGGATTGGTGAAAAACTGTTTTTT. It codes for CASSDGQGIGEKLFF. V is TRBV9 and J is TRBJ1-4, with TRBD1 matching 9 bases. This CDR3 is 15 amino acids long. J lost 7 bases, V lost 3 bases, and 7 bases had no gene match. The V gene's germline CDR1 is SGDLS and CDR2 YYNGEE.

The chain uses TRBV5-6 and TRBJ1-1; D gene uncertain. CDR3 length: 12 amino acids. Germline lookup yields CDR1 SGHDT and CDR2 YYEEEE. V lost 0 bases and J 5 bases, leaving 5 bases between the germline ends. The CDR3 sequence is CASSLGLTEAFF. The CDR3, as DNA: TGTGCCAGCAGCTTGGGTCTTACTGAAGCTTTCTTT.

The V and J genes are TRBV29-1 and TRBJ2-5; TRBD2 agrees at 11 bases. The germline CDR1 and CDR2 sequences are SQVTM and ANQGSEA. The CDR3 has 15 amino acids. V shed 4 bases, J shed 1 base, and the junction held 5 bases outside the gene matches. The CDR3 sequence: CSVAGTSGSQETQYF. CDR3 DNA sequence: TGCAGCGTTGCGGGGACTAGCGGTTCCCAAGAGACCCAGTACTTC.

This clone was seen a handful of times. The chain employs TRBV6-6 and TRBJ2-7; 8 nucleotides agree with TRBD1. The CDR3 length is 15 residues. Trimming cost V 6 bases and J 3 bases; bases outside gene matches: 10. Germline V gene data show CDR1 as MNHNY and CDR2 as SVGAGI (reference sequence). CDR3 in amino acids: CASSPARGPVYEQYF. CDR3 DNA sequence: TGTGCCAGCAGCCCCGCCAGGGGGCCTGTCTACGAGCAGTACTTC.

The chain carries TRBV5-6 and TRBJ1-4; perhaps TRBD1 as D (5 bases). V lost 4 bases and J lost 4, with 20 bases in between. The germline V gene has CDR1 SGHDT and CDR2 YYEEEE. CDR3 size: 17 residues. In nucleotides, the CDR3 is TGTGCCAGCAGCACCGGGATCCGGAGGGGTCTTAATGAAAAACTGTTTTTT. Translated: CASSTGIRRGLNEKLFF.

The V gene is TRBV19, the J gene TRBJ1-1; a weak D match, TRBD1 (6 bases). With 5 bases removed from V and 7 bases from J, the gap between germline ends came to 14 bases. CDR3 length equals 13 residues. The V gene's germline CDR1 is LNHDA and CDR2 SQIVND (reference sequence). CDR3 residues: CASSPDSRYEAFF. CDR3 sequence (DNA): TGTGCCAGTAGTCCGGACAGCCGCTATGAAGCTTTCTTT.

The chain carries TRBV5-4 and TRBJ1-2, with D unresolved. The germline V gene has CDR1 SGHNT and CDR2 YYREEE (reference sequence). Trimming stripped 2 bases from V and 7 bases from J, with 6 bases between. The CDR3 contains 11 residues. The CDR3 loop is CASSLSSGYTF. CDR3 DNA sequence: TGTGCCAGCAGCTTATCCAGTGGCTACACCTTC. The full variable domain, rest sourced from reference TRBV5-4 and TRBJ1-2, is ETGVTQSPTHLIKTRGQQVTLRCSSQSGHNTVSWYQQALGQGPQFIFQYYREEENGRGNFPPRFSGLQFPNYSSELNVNALELDDSALYLCASSLSSGYTFGSGTRLTVV.

In DNA form, the CDR3 reads TGCACCAGCAGCCAAGACGAAACGGGGTCAGATACGCAGTATTTT. It encodes CTSSQDETGSDTQYF. The rearrangement links TRBV1 to TRBJ2-3; the table calls TRBD2, which could not be checked here. TRBV1 is a known pseudogene. The CDR3 loop spans 15 amino acids.

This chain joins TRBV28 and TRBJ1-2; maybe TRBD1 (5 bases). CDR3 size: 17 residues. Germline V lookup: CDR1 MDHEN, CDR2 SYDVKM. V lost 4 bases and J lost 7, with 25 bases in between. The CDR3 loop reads CASSSPTDRDRASGYTF. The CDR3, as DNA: TGTGCCAGCAGTTCCCCAACTGACCGGGACCGCGCGAGTGGCTACACCTTC.

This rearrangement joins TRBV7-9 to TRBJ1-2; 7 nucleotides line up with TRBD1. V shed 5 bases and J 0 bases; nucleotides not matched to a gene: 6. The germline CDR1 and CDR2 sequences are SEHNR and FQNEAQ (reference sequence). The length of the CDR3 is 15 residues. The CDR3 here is CASSPRDSPNYGYTF. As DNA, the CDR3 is TGTGCCAGCAGCCCGAGGGACAGCCCTAACTATGGCTACACCTTC.

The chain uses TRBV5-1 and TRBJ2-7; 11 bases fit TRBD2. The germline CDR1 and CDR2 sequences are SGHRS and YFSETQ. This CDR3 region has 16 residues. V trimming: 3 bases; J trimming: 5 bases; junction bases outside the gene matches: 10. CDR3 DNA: TGCGCCAGCAGCTCTAATAGCGGGGGGGCCGGCAACGAGCAGTACTTC. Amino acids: CASSSNSGGAGNEQYF.

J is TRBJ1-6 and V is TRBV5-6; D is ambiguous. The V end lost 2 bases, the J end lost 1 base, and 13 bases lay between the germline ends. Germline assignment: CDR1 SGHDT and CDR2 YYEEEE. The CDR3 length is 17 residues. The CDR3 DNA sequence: TGTGCCAGCAGCTTCAGGCCGGGCCGTTCCTATAATTCACCCCTCCACTTT. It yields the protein CASSFRPGRSYNSPLHF.

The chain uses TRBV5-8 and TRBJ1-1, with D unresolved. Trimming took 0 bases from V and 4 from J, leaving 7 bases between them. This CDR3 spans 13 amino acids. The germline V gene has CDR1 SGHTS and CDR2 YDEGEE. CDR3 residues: CASSLVRGTEAFF. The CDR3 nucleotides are TGTGCCAGCAGCTTGGTGCGGGGCACTGAAGCTTTCTTT.

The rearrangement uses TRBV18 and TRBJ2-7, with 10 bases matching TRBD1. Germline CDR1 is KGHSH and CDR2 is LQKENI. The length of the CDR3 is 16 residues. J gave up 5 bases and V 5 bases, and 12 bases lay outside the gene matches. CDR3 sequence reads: CASSSPGQGKGHEQYF. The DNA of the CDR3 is TGTGCCAGCTCATCTCCGGGACAGGGGAAAGGTCACGAGCAGTACTTC.

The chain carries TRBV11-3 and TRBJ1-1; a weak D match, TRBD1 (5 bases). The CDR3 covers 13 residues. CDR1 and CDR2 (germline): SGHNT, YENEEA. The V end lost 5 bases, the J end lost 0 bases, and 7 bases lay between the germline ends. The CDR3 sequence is CASSLGVNTEAFF. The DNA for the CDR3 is TGTGCCAGCAGCCTAGGGGTGAACACTGAAGCTTTCTTT. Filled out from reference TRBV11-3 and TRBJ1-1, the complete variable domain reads EAGVVQSPRYKIIEKKQPVAFWCNPISGHNTLYWYLQNLGQGPELLIRYENEEAVDDSQLPKDRFSAERLKGVDSTLKIQPAELGDSAVYLCASSLGVNTEAFFGQGTRLTVV.

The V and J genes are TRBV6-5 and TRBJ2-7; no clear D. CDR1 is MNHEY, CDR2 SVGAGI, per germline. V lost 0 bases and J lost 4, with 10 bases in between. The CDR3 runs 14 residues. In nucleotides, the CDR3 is TGTGCCAGCAGTTACTCGGCCGCCCCTTACGAGCAGTACTTC. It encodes CASSYSAAPYEQYF.

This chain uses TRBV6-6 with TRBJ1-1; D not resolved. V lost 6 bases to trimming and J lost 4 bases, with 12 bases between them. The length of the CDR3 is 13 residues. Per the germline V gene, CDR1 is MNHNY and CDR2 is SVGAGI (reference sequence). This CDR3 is CASSRIGSTEAFF. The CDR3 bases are TGTGCCAGCAGCCGGATCGGTAGCACTGAAGCTTTCTTT.

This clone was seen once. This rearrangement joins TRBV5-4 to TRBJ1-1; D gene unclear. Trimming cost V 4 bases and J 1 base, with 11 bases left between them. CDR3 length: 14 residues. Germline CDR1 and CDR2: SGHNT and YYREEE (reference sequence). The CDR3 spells CASSTGLPNTEAFF. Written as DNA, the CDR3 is TGTGCCAGCAGCACCGGGCTTCCGAACACTGAAGCTTTCTTT.

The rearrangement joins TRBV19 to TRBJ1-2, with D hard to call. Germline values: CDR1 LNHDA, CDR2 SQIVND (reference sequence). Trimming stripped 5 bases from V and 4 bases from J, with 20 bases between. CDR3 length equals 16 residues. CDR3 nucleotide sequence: TGTGCCAGTAGTTGGGGTGAAGGTTTTACTGGCTATGGCTACACCTTC. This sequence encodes CASSWGEGFTGYGYTF.